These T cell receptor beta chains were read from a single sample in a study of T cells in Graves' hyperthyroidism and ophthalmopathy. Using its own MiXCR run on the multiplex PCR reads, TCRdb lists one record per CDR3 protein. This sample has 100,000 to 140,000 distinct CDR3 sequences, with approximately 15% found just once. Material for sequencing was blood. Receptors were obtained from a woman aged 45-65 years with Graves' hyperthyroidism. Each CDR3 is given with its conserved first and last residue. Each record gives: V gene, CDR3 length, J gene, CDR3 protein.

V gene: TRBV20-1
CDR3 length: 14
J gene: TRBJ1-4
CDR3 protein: CSAGAGTGAEKLFF

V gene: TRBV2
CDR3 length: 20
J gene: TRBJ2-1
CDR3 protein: CASRARLAGGLTSSYNEQFF

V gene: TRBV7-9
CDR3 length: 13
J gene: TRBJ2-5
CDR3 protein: CASSLVWGETQYF

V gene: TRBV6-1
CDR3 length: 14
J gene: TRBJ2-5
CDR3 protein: CASSRTGRSETQYF

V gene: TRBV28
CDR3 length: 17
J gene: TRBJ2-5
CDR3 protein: CASSSLAGDGPVETQYF

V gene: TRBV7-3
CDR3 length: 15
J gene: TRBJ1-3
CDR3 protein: CASSLDGYSGNTIYF

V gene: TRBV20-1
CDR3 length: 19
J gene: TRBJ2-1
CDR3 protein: CSARTRRELAGVSYNEQFF

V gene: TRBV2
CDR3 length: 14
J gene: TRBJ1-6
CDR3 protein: CASSFRGRDSPLHF

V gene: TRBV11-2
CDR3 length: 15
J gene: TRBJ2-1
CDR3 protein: CASTLTGTIYNEQFF

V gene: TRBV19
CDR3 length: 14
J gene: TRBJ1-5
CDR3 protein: CASNFGDTDQPQHF

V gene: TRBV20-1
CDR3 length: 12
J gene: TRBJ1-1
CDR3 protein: CSGLAGGGAAFF

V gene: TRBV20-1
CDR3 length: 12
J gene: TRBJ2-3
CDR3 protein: CSARAGADTQYF

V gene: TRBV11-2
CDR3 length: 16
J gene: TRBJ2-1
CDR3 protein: CASSKRTSGAYNEQFF

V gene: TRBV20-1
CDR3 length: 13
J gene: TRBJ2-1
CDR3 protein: CSPFGVRGSEQFF

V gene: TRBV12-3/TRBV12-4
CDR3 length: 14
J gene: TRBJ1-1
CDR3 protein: CASSDNYGTTEAFF

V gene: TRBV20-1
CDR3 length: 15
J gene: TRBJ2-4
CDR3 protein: CSASGTGNSKNIQYF

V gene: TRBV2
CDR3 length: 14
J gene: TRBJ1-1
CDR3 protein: CASSPDRGPIEAFF

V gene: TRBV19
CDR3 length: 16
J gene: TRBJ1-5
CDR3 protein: CASSFLDRGGNQPRHF

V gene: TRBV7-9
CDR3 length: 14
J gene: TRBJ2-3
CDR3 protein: CASSLAGVVDTQYF

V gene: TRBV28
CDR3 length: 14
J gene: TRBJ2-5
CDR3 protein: CASSSPGLQETQYF

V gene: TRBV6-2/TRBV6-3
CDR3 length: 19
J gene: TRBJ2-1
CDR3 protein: CASSQSFLKPGQGDNEQFF

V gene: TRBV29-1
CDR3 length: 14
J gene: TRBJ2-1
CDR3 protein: CSVVIWDRAPGEFF

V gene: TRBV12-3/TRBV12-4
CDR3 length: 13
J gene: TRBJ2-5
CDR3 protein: CASTKSGAETQYF

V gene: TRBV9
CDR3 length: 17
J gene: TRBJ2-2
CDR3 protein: CASSVSPHEGATGELFF

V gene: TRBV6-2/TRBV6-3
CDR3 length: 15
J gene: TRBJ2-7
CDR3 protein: CASSGRTSGKYEQYF

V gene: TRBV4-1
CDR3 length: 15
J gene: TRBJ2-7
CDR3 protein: CASSPMGTSVDEQYF

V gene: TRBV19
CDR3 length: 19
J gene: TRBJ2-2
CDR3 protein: CASSINSRLPAGYTGELFF

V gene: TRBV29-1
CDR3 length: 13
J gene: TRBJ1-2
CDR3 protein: CSVVDEDNYGYTF

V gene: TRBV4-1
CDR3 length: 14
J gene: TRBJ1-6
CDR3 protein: CASSQVQIESPLHF

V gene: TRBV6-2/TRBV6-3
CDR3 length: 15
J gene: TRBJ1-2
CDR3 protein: CASTDIPGGVYGYTF

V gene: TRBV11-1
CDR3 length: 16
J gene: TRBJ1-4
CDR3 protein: CASSLGGGGTPEKLFF

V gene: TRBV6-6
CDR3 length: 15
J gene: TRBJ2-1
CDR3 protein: CASSYSRLADNEQFF

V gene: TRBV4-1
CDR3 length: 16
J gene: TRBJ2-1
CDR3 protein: CASSSRLAGVYNEQFF

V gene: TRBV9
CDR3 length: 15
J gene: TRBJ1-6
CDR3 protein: CASSVGTATNSPLHF

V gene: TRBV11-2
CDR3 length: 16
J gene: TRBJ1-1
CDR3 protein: CASSSFPDRLNTEAFF

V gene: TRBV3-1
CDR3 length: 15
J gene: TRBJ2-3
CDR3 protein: CASSQIAGVDDTQYF

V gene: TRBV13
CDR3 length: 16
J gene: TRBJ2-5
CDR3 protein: CASSLGGLAGQETQYF

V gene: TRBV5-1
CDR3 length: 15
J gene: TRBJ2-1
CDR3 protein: CASRRDVSSYNEQFF

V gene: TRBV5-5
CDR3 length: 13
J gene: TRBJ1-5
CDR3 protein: CASSLEPQQPQHF

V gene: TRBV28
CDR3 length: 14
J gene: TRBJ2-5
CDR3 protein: CASSLGRELETQYF

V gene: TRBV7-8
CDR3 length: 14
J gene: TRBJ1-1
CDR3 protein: CASITGTVNTEAFF